The rows below give T cell receptor beta chains drawn from one sample of a study of blood T cell repertoires in COVID-19. The protocol was immunoSEQ multiplex PCR, while the TCRdb copy is restricted to in-frame clones and leaves out a portion. The table shows around 700,000 clones, with 85% to 90% occurring only once. Sequencing used peripheral blood. All receptors derive from a woman aged 18-29 years with acute or convalescent COVID-19. Each CDR3 is given with its conserved first and last residue. The order of the fields is V gene, J gene, CDR3 length, D gene, clone size, CDR3 DNA, CDR3 protein. D genes are given only for firm matches. Clone size is shown for a subset of rows, as once, few, many or a class of expanded clone.

v_call: TRBV9; j_call: TRBJ2-1; cdr3_length: 16; d_call: .; clone_size: .; cdr3_nt: TGTGCCAGCAGCGTCCTCCTAGCAGGTTCCTACAATGAGCAGTTCTTC; cdr3_aa: CASSVLLAGSYNEQFF
v_call: TRBV11-2; j_call: TRBJ2-5; cdr3_length: 15; d_call: TRBD2; clone_size: .; cdr3_nt: TGTGCCAGCAGCACATTAGCGGGCTTCCAAGAGACCCAGTACTTC; cdr3_aa: CASSTLAGFQETQYF
v_call: TRBV4-1; j_call: TRBJ2-3; cdr3_length: 14; d_call: .; clone_size: .; cdr3_nt: TGCGCCAGCAGCCAAGTGACCAGGTGGGATACGCAGTATTTT; cdr3_aa: CASSQVTRWDTQYF
v_call: TRBV5-5; j_call: TRBJ1-6; cdr3_length: 16; d_call: .; clone_size: .; cdr3_nt: TGTGCCAGCAGCTTGGGGTCGCAGGGATTAAGGTCACCCCTCCACTTT; cdr3_aa: CASSLGSQGLRSPLHF
v_call: TRBV10-3; j_call: TRBJ2-3; cdr3_length: 13; d_call: TRBD1; clone_size: .; cdr3_nt: TGTGCCATCACCGGACAGGGCACAGATACGCAGTATTTT; cdr3_aa: CAITGQGTDTQYF
v_call: TRBV19; j_call: TRBJ1-2; cdr3_length: 14; d_call: .; clone_size: .; cdr3_nt: TGTGCCAGTAGTCCCGGAGGATTCTCCTATGGCTACACCTTC; cdr3_aa: CASSPGGFSYGYTF
v_call: TRBV14; j_call: TRBJ1-2; cdr3_length: 17; d_call: .; clone_size: few; cdr3_nt: TGTGCCAGCAGCCAAGTTCGACCAGTTCGAGGATCCTATGGCTACACCTTC; cdr3_aa: CASSQVRPVRGSYGYTF
v_call: TRBV7-6; j_call: TRBJ2-5; cdr3_length: 13; d_call: TRBD2; clone_size: .; cdr3_nt: TGTGCCAGCAGCTGGGGGGGTCGAGAGACCCAGTACTTC; cdr3_aa: CASSWGGRETQYF
v_call: TRBV6-1; j_call: TRBJ1-2; cdr3_length: 17; d_call: .; clone_size: .; cdr3_nt: TGTGCCAGCAGTGAGCCCAACGAGGGATGGGCCACCTATGGCTACACCTTC; cdr3_aa: CASSEPNEGWATYGYTF
v_call: TRBV5-1; j_call: TRBJ1-2; cdr3_length: 15; d_call: TRBD1; clone_size: .; cdr3_nt: TGCGCCAGCAGACCCACAGGGGGGCCGAACTATGGCTACACCTTC; cdr3_aa: CASRPTGGPNYGYTF
v_call: TRBV27; j_call: TRBJ2-7; cdr3_length: 15; d_call: .; clone_size: .; cdr3_nt: TGTGCCAGCAGTTTCAGCGGAGGCGGAGCCTACGAGCAGTACTTC; cdr3_aa: CASSFSGGGAYEQYF
v_call: TRBV5-6; j_call: TRBJ1-6; cdr3_length: 16; d_call: .; clone_size: .; cdr3_nt: TGTGCCAGCATACAACAGGGACGGTCCTATAATTCACCCCTCCACTTT; cdr3_aa: CASIQQGRSYNSPLHF
v_call: TRBV7-9; j_call: TRBJ2-7; cdr3_length: 13; d_call: .; clone_size: .; cdr3_nt: TGTGCCAGCAGCTTAGAGGGTCCGGCAGGGCTGTACTTC; cdr3_aa: CASSLEGPAGLYF
v_call: TRBV9; j_call: TRBJ2-3; cdr3_length: 15; d_call: TRBD1; clone_size: .; cdr3_nt: TGTGCCAGCAGCGCACCGGGACAGGGGGGAGATACGCAGTATTTT; cdr3_aa: CASSAPGQGGDTQYF
v_call: TRBV4-3; j_call: TRBJ2-7; cdr3_length: 14; d_call: .; clone_size: .; cdr3_nt: TGCGCCAGCAGCCAAGACAGGGGTTCGTACGAGCAGTACTTC; cdr3_aa: CASSQDRGSYEQYF
v_call: TRBV6-5; j_call: TRBJ1-1; cdr3_length: 13; d_call: .; clone_size: .; cdr3_nt: TGTGCCAGCAGTCCACGGTCGAACACTGAAGCTTTCTTT; cdr3_aa: CASSPRSNTEAFF
v_call: TRBV10-3; j_call: TRBJ1-4; cdr3_length: 15; d_call: TRBD1; clone_size: .; cdr3_nt: TGTGCCATCAGTGAGTCACGGGACAGGAATGAAAAACTGTTTTTT; cdr3_aa: CAISESRDRNEKLFF
v_call: TRBV4-3; j_call: TRBJ2-6; cdr3_length: 18; d_call: .; clone_size: .; cdr3_nt: TGCGCCAGCAGCCAAGATGGGCCAGGTAGCTCTGGGGCCAACGTCCTGACTTTC; cdr3_aa: CASSQDGPGSSGANVLTF
v_call: TRBV27; j_call: TRBJ2-3; cdr3_length: 14; d_call: .; clone_size: .; cdr3_nt: TGTGCCAGCCTCCCCCAGGTTAGCACAGATACGCAGTATTTT; cdr3_aa: CASLPQVSTDTQYF
v_call: TRBV5-5; j_call: TRBJ2-3; cdr3_length: 16; d_call: .; clone_size: .; cdr3_nt: TGTGCCAGCAGCCCACCGATGACTGCTAGCACAGATACGCAGTATTTT; cdr3_aa: CASSPPMTASTDTQYF
v_call: TRBV6-2/TRBV6-3; j_call: TRBJ2-3; cdr3_length: 14; d_call: .; clone_size: .; cdr3_nt: TGTGCCAGCAGTAAACGACAGGGCACAGATACGCAGTATTTT; cdr3_aa: CASSKRQGTDTQYF
v_call: TRBV3-1/TRBV3-2; j_call: TRBJ1-1; cdr3_length: 15; d_call: .; clone_size: .; cdr3_nt: TGTGCCAGCAGCCAAGATCAGGGTGGGGTCACTGAAGCTTTCTTT; cdr3_aa: CASSQDQGGVTEAFF
v_call: TRBV18; j_call: TRBJ1-6; cdr3_length: 15; d_call: TRBD1; clone_size: .; cdr3_nt: TGTGCCAGCTCACCACCGGGACAGGGAAATTCACCCCTCCACTTT; cdr3_aa: CASSPPGQGNSPLHF
v_call: TRBV9; j_call: TRBJ2-7; cdr3_length: 15; d_call: .; clone_size: .; cdr3_nt: TGTGCCAGCAGCGTAGGGTACTCCCACCTTTACGAGCAGTACTTC; cdr3_aa: CASSVGYSHLYEQYF
v_call: TRBV2; j_call: TRBJ1-4; cdr3_length: 12; d_call: TRBD1; clone_size: .; cdr3_nt: TGTGCCAGCGACGACAGGGGTGAAAAACTGTTTTTT; cdr3_aa: CASDDRGEKLFF
v_call: TRBV4-2; j_call: TRBJ1-3; cdr3_length: 15; d_call: .; clone_size: .; cdr3_nt: TGTGCCAGCAGCCAAGAGGGGGCCTCTGGAAACACCATATATTTT; cdr3_aa: CASSQEGASGNTIYF
v_call: TRBV6-1; j_call: TRBJ2-1; cdr3_length: 16; d_call: .; clone_size: .; cdr3_nt: TGTGCCAGCAGTGAAGCGGCCCCCTCTCTTCTCAGTGAGCAGTTCTTC; cdr3_aa: CASSEAAPSLLSEQFF
v_call: TRBV27; j_call: TRBJ1-6; cdr3_length: 15; d_call: .; clone_size: .; cdr3_nt: TGTGCCAGCAGTCCCGATCCGGGGGTCAGGTCACCCCTCCACTTT; cdr3_aa: CASSPDPGVRSPLHF
v_call: TRBV4-3; j_call: TRBJ1-1; cdr3_length: 14; d_call: .; clone_size: .; cdr3_nt: TGCGCCAGCAGCCAAGTCGGGTTGAACACTGAAGCTTTCTTT; cdr3_aa: CASSQVGLNTEAFF
v_call: TRBV28; j_call: TRBJ1-4; cdr3_length: 14; d_call: .; clone_size: .; cdr3_nt: TGTGCCAGCAGTTTGGCTACCCAGGCGGGAAAACTGTTTTTT; cdr3_aa: CASSLATQAGKLFF
v_call: TRBV5-1; j_call: TRBJ2-3; cdr3_length: 14; d_call: TRBD1; clone_size: .; cdr3_nt: TGCGCCAGCAGGCTGGCAGGGGGTTTGGATACGCAGTATTTT; cdr3_aa: CASRLAGGLDTQYF
v_call: TRBV6-4; j_call: TRBJ1-6; cdr3_length: 15; d_call: TRBD1; clone_size: .; cdr3_nt: TGTGCCAGCAGTGTAACGGGGACAGGCCGGATCGACCTCCACTTT; cdr3_aa: CASSVTGTGRIDLHF
v_call: TRBV27; j_call: TRBJ2-1; cdr3_length: 18; d_call: .; clone_size: .; cdr3_nt: TGTGCCAGCAGTTGGTTTAGGACTCCTAAAGTCTCCTACAATGAGCAGTTCTTC; cdr3_aa: CASSWFRTPKVSYNEQFF
v_call: TRBV5-1; j_call: TRBJ1-1; cdr3_length: 13; d_call: TRBD1; clone_size: once; cdr3_nt: TGCGCCAGCAATTCGGGGCAGGGGGCATCAGCTTTCTTT; cdr3_aa: CASNSGQGASAFF
v_call: TRBV4-3; j_call: TRBJ1-2; cdr3_length: 18; d_call: .; clone_size: .; cdr3_nt: TGCGCCAGCAGCCAAGCCCTGGGGCACTTCCCATCCCCGGAGGGCTACACCTTC; cdr3_aa: CASSQALGHFPSPEGYTF
v_call: TRBV10-2; j_call: TRBJ1-2; cdr3_length: 13; d_call: .; clone_size: .; cdr3_nt: TGCGCCAGCGATTTCAAGGGGAACTATGGCTACACCTTC; cdr3_aa: CASDFKGNYGYTF
v_call: TRBV5-8; j_call: TRBJ2-3; cdr3_length: 17; d_call: TRBD1; clone_size: .; cdr3_nt: TGTGCCAGCAGCCGAGCCGGGACAGCCCCTTACACAGATACGCAGTATTTT; cdr3_aa: CASSRAGTAPYTDTQYF
v_call: TRBV13; j_call: TRBJ1-2; cdr3_length: 14; d_call: .; clone_size: .; cdr3_nt: TGTGCCAGCAGCTTAGGAGCGGGAGGGGATGGCTACACCTTC; cdr3_aa: CASSLGAGGDGYTF
v_call: TRBV5-1; j_call: TRBJ1-2; cdr3_length: 14; d_call: .; clone_size: once; cdr3_nt: TGCGCCAGCAGCTTGGAACAGCCTAACTATGGCTACACCTTC; cdr3_aa: CASSLEQPNYGYTF
v_call: TRBV6-5; j_call: TRBJ1-2; cdr3_length: 14; d_call: TRBD1; clone_size: few; cdr3_nt: TGTGCCAGCAGTTACGGACAGGGGGCATTTGGCTACACCTTC; cdr3_aa: CASSYGQGAFGYTF
v_call: TRBV27; j_call: TRBJ1-1; cdr3_length: 15; d_call: TRBD1; clone_size: .; cdr3_nt: TGTGCCAGCAGCCCCCGGGACAGGGGGCGGACTGAAGCTTTCTTT; cdr3_aa: CASSPRDRGRTEAFF
v_call: TRBV9; j_call: TRBJ2-7; cdr3_length: 15; d_call: TRBD2; clone_size: .; cdr3_nt: TGTGCCAGCAGCGTAGGGGGACTAGGGACCTACGAGCAGTACTTC; cdr3_aa: CASSVGGLGTYEQYF
v_call: TRBV5-8; j_call: TRBJ1-5; cdr3_length: 15; d_call: .; clone_size: .; cdr3_nt: TGTGCCAGCAGCTTTGGTCAGGGCCGTCTTCAGCCCCAGCATTTT; cdr3_aa: CASSFGQGRLQPQHF
v_call: TRBV18; j_call: TRBJ2-5; cdr3_length: 13; d_call: .; clone_size: .; cdr3_nt: TGTGCCAGCTCACCACCGACAAGAGAGACCCAGTACTTC; cdr3_aa: CASSPPTRETQYF
v_call: TRBV11-2; j_call: TRBJ1-2; cdr3_length: 15; d_call: TRBD1; clone_size: once; cdr3_nt: TGTGCCAGCAGCTTAGTCAGGGGGAAAACCTATGGCTACACCTTC; cdr3_aa: CASSLVRGKTYGYTF
v_call: TRBV21-1; j_call: TRBJ2-7; cdr3_length: 16; d_call: .; clone_size: .; cdr3_nt: TGTGCCAGCAGCAAAGCCGGAACGGGAGGTGGGAACGAGCAGTACTTC; cdr3_aa: CASSKAGTGGGNEQYF
v_call: TRBV7-9; j_call: TRBJ2-7; cdr3_length: 15; d_call: .; clone_size: .; cdr3_nt: TGTGCCAGCACCACCCGGGGTCACTTTACCTACGAGCAGTACTTC; cdr3_aa: CASTTRGHFTYEQYF
v_call: TRBV7-9; j_call: TRBJ2-5; cdr3_length: 17; d_call: TRBD2; clone_size: .; cdr3_nt: TGTGCCAGCAGCTTAAGGGCTAGCGGGGGCCCGGCAGAGACCCAGTACTTC; cdr3_aa: CASSLRASGGPAETQYF